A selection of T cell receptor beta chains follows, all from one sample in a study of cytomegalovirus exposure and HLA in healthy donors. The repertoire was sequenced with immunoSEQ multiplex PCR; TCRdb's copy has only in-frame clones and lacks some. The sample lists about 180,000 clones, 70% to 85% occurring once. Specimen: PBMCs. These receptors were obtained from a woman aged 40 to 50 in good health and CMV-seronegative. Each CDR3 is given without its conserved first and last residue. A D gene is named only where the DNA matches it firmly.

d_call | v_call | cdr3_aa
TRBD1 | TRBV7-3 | ASSSGQGVYNEQF
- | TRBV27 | ASSWGRTYEQY
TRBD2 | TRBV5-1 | ASSLSGLAGGLETQY
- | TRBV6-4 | ASPGGGPDPPGNEQF
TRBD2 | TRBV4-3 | ASSLGLAGSSYNEQF
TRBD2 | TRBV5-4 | ASSLNLLAGVTEETQY
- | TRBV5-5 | ASSHRATNTEAF
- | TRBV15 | ATSTERGNYNEQF
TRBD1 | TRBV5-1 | ASRRTGDSNYGYT
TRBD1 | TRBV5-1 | ASSLAPGQGQNTEAF
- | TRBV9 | ASSVGAGDQPQH
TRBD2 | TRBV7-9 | ASSSRGTSGGSLYEQY
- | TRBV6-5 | ASSYLGANTEAF
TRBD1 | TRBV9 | ASSGTGARLQETQY
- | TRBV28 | ASTGGANTGELF
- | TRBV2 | ASSVGDQETQY
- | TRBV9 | ASSGTLNTGELF
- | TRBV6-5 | ASSTPGSGFTEAF
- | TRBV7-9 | ASSSGVGPKF
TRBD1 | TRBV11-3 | ASSIGTGGSYEQY
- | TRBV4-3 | ASSQAAGFYEQY
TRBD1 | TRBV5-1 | ASSSDRGGAF
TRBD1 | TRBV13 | ASSDRDRESEQY
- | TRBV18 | ASSPPGVAGDTQY
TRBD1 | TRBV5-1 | ASSAVDGGQGARYT
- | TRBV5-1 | ASQTSAGELF
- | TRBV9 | ASSVGHSYEQY
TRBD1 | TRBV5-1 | VSSLGQGRQETQY
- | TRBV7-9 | ASSLRQGQSPRYNEQF
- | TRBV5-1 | ASSLGAGSLSGANVLT
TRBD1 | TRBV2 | ASSTGTGGGYT
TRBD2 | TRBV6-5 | ASSRTSGSLETQY
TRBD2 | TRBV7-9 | ASSLPLAGGPSSYNEQF
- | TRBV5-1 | ASRPAATNEKLF
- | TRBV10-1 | ASSDSGIRETQY
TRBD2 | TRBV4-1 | ASSQELAGVDRQY
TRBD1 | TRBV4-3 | ASSQGWNKDRGKEWGTEAF
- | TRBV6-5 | ASKTARGTGELF
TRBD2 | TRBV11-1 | ASSELAGGYTDTQY
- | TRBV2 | ASSEPSWGGVNTEAF
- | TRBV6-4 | ASIGRATGEQY
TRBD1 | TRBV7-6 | ASSRGQGTSQFQETQY